The entry below gives a single T cell receptor beta chain sequence along with its context. The entry originates in a study of follicular helper T cells after annual influenza vaccination. Background on the study: After each seasonal flu vaccination, blood came on days 0, 7 and 28.

Stated time point: 2014-2015 season, pre-vaccination. Non-naive CD4+CXCR5+PD-1+ cTfh were sorted into ICOS+CD38+ and ICOS-CD38- fractions. Survey level resolution was used for TCRB sequencing. The table came from immunoSEQ multiplex PCR; TCRdb's copy has only in-frame clones and leaves some out. Among about 27,000 clones, 70% to 90% were seen once, and the ten largest hold roughly 1.1%. The CDR3 is 14 residues long. Germline values: CDR1 SGHDT, CDR2 YYEEEE. The germline V and J ends were trimmed by 0 bases and 3 bases, with 7 bases remaining between them. This receptor was taken from an adult who received the influenza vaccine. The V gene is TRBV5-6, the J gene TRBJ1-3; tentatively, D is TRBD1 (5 bases). Here the sequenced sample was CXCR5+ CD38- circulating T follicular helper cells from blood, taken on the day of influenza vaccination. Subset described: circulating Tfh, non-naive CD4+CXCR5+PD-1+ (ICOS+CD38+ or ICOS-CD38-). Here the CDR3 reads CASSLGGYGNTIYF. The CDR3 DNA reads as TGTGCCAGCAGCTTGGGGGGCTATGGAAACACCATATATTTT.